The next 9 T cell receptor beta chains were all read from a single sample in a study of PD-1 blockade in classical Hodgkin lymphoma. Indicated time point: newly diagnosed, previously untreated cHL patient sample. Sequencing was performed with immunoSEQ multiplex PCR; in TCRdb, only in-frame clones are kept and a portion is missing. The table shows approximately 20,000 clones, with around 94% occurring only once. Sequencing was performed on peripheral blood mononuclear cells (PBMCs). Source of these receptors: a human donor with classical Hodgkin lymphoma.

The CDR3 region is CASSTQGGNTIYF. The CDR3 nucleotides are TGTGCCAGCAGCACCCAGGGAGGAAACACCATATATTTT. This sequence joins TRBV7-2 and TRBJ1-3; D might be TRBD1 (5 bases). The germline V and J ends were trimmed by 5 bases and 4 bases, with 9 bases remaining between them. The CDR3 sequence is 13 residues long. Germline loops: CDR1 SGHTA, CDR2 FQGNSA.

The chain joins TRBV11-2 to TRBJ1-5; tentatively, D is TRBD1 (5 bases). V was clipped by 5 bases and J by 7 bases, with 15 bases between them. The CDR3 has 14 amino acids. From germline, CDR1 is SGHAT and CDR2 FQNNGV. The CDR3 reads CASSPDRQGQPQHF. CDR3 DNA: TGTGCCAGCAGCCCCGACAGACAAGGGCAGCCCCAGCATTTT.

The V call is TRBV6-5, the J call TRBJ2-5, with a weak D call TRBD2 (6 bases). The CDR3 extends over 14 amino acids. Trimming removed 4 bases at V and 1 base at J, with 10 bases between. CDR1 and CDR2 from the germline V gene are MNHEY and SVGAGI. CDR3 bases: TGTGCCAGCAGTTGGGGAGGTTCCCAAGAGACCCAGTACTTC. The encoded protein is CASSWGGSQETQYF.

The V gene is TRBV19, the J gene TRBJ1-5; tentative D call: TRBD1 (5 bases). Germline V gene sequence: CDR1 LNHDA, CDR2 SQIVND (reference sequence). CDR3 length: 16 residues. The V end lost 4 bases, the J end lost 5 bases, and 18 bases lay between the germline ends. The CDR3 region is CASSTGTALRDQPQHF. CDR3 nucleotides: TGTGCCAGTAGTACCGGGACGGCACTTAGGGATCAGCCCCAGCATTTT.

This clone was found once. The chain links TRBV30 to TRBJ1-1, with D unclear. From germline, CDR1 is GTSNPN and CDR2 SVGIG (reference sequence). CDR3 length: 14 amino acids. V shed 3 bases and J shed 1 base, with 12 bases lying between them. DNA for the CDR3: TGTGCCTGGAGGGTCGGGCCGTCGAACACTGAAGCTTTCTTT. It yields the protein CAWRVGPSNTEAFF.

The chain joins TRBV6-5 to TRBJ1-2, with 11 bases matching TRBD1. This CDR3 is 14 amino acids long. V shed 5 bases and J 5 bases; nucleotides not matched to a gene: 4. CDR1 is MNHEY and CDR2 is SVGAGI in the germline V gene. CDR3 protein: CASSRGTGGYGYTF. The DNA for the CDR3 is TGTGCCAGCAGTCGCGGGACAGGGGGATATGGCTACACCTTC.

DNA of the CDR3: TGTGCCAGCAGCTTGGAGAGGGACAGCTACGAGCAGTACTTC. It specifies CASSLERDSYEQYF. V and J are TRBV5-6 and TRBJ2-7; 7 bases line up with TRBD1. The germline V gene encodes CDR1 SGHDT and CDR2 YYEEEE. V trimming: 0 bases; J trimming: 3 bases; junction bases outside the gene matches: 3. CDR3 length equals 14 residues.

This clone was found a few times. The chain carries TRBV18 and TRBJ1-6, with TRBD1 matching 7 bases. Trimming cost V 3 bases and J 7 bases; bases outside gene matches: 15. Germline CDR1 reads KGHSH; CDR2 reads LQKENI. The CDR3 is 18 residues long. CDR3 nucleotides: TGTGCCAGCTCACCGGGACAGCAGGGCCCAGGGGCGAATTCACCCCTCCACTTT. This encodes CASSPGQQGPGANSPLHF.

V is TRBV29-1 and J is TRBJ2-1, with 11 bases matching TRBD2. Germline V gene data show CDR1 as SQVTM and CDR2 as ANQGSEA. This CDR3 region has 13 residues. Unmatched junction bases numbered 3, after V lost 2 bases and J lost 9 bases. Written as DNA, the CDR3 is TGCAGCGTTGAACGGCTAGCGGGGGGTGAGCAGTTCTTC. It translates to CSVERLAGGEQFF.